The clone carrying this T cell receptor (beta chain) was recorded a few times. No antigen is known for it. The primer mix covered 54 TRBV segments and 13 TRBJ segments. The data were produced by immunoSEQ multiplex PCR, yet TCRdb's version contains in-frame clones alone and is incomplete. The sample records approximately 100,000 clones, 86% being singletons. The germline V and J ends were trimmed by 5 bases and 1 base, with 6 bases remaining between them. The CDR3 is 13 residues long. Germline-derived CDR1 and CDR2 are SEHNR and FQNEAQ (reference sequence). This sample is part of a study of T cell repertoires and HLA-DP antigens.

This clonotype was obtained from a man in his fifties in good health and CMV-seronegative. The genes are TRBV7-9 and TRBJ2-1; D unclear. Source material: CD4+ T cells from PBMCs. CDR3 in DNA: TGTGCCAGCAGCCCGACTTCCTACAATGAGCAGTTCTTC. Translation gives CASSPTSYNEQFF.